This T cell receptor beta chain was obtained from a study of blood T cell repertoires in COVID-19. Germline V gene lookup returns CDR1 SGHDN and CDR2 FVKESK. The CDR3 has 13 residues. The V gene end was trimmed by 6 bases and the J gene end by 6 bases; junction bases not matched to a gene: 6. Assay: immunoSEQ multiplex PCR; the TCRdb copy retains only in-frame clones and omits some. The top ten hold 3% of the sample, which has a few hundred thousand clones, more than 70% seen once. Sequenced sample: peripheral blood. The chain combines TRBV14 with TRBJ2-7; TRBD1 matches at 9 bases. This TCR was recovered from a woman in her 30s with COVID-19, enrolled during active disease. In DNA, the CDR3 is TGTGCCAGCAGATGGACAGGGGCTGGCGAGCAGTACTTC. It is translated as CASRWTGAGEQYF.